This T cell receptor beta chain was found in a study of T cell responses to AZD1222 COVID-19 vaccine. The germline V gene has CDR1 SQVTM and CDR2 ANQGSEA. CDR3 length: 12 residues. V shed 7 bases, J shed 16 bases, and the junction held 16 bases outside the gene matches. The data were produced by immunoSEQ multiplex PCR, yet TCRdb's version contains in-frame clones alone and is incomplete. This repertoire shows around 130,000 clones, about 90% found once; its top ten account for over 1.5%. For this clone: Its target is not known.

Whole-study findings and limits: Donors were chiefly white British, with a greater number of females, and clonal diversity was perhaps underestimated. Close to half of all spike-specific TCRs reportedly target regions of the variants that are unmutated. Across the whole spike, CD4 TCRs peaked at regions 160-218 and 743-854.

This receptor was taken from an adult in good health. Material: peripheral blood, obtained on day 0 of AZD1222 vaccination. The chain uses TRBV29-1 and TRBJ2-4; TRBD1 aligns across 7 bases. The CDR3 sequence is CSARDSSTITYF. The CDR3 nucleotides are TGCAGCGCAAGGGACAGTTCTACCATCACTTACTTC.